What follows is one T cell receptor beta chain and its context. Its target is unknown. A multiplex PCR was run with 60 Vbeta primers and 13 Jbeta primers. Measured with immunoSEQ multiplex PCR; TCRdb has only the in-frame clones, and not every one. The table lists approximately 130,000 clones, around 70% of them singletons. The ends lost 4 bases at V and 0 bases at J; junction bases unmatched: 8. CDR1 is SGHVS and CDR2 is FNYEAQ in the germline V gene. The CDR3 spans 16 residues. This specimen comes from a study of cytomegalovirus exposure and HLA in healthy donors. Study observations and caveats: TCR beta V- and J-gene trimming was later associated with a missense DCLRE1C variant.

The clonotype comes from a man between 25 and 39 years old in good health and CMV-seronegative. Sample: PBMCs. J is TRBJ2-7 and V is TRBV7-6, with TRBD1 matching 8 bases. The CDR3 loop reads CASSSRQGPYSYEQYF. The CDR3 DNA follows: TGTGCCAGCAGCTCCCGACAGGGGCCCTACTCCTACGAGCAGTACTTC.